This T cell receptor beta chain was identified during a study of CD8+ T cells in alopecia areata. RNA was isolated and reverse transcribed to cDNA, the sequencing template. Data came from immunoSEQ multiplex PCR; TCRdb stores just in-frame clones and leaves some out. Of roughly 250,000 clones listed, around two thirds are singletons. About this clone itself: Its antigen is unidentified.

Study-level points and caveats: In lesional scalp, particularly from alopecia totalis/universalis, clonality was higher than in normal scalp.

Alopecia areata patients provided lesional scalp punch biopsies and peripheral blood, both collected for the study. The receptor was derived from a human donor with alopecia areata. The source was CD4+ T cells sorted from blood, collected at week 0.

This CDR3 reads CASSPLAGETDTQYF. Here the CDR3 DNA reads TGTGCCAGCTCACCTCTAGCGGGGGAAACAGATACGCAGTATTTT. The chain couples TRBV18 to TRBJ2-3; 10 bases fit TRBD2. Trimming took 3 bases from V and 3 from J; bases not matched to a gene: 3. Germline loops: CDR1 KGHSH, CDR2 LQKENI. The CDR3 is made up of 15 amino acids.